This T cell receptor beta chain is drawn from a study of blood T cells in healthy people across ages. A remark on this clonotype: As yet, its antigen is unknown.

A sample-barcoded 5' primer and a J-beta primer mix were used in a second PCR of roughly 7 to 12 cycles. Per-sample output comprised a minimum of 3 million paired-end reads containing CDR3. From the 5' RACE reads, TCRdb called clonotypes with MiXCR, one entry per CDR3 protein. The sample records some 640,000 distinct CDR3 sequences, about 30% being singletons. Trimming took 5 bases from V and 4 from J; bases not matched to a gene: 8. The CDR3 spans 16 residues. Germline V gene data show CDR1 as KGHSH and CDR2 as LQKENI. Study-wide results and caveats: Fewer expanded clones and more diversity marked long-lived versus aged donors. While age rose, TCR beta diversity per million T cells dropped in a roughly linear way.

The V gene is TRBV18, the J gene TRBJ2-2, with 9 bases matching TRBD1. The receptor was derived from an elderly woman in good health. The sample comprised blood. The CDR3 DNA sequence: TGTGCCAGCTCATCCACAGGGGGCATTGTCACCGGGGAGCTGTTTTTT. Amino acids: CASSSTGGIVTGELFF.